The present T cell receptor (beta chain) was sequenced within a study of chemoradiotherapy in HPV16-positive cancers. Over chemoradiotherapy, repertoires were sampled more than once. Study conclusions and caveats: Only a couple of HPV16-positive patients supplied the functional HPV-specificity definition. Candidate HPV-specific clones and E7-related TCR motifs grew in tumor during treatment.

Sequencing was performed with immunoSEQ multiplex PCR; in TCRdb, only in-frame clones are kept and a portion is missing. The sample has roughly 30,000 clones, 92% seen once. Germline V CDR1 and CDR2: SNHLY, FYNNEI. There are 13 residues in the CDR3. After removal of 6 bases from V and 5 bases from J, the junction contained 4 bases not matched to a gene. Notes on this clone: Its antigen remains unknown.

Sequenced here: blood, sampled from a patient who underwent chemoradiotherapy. The TCR comes from a human donor with HPV-associated anogenital cancer. The chain joins TRBV2 to TRBJ1-2, with TRBD1 identical over 9 bases. In DNA form, the CDR3 reads TGTGCCAGCAGGGGGACAGGGAGTTATGGCTACACCTTC. This codes for CASRGTGSYGYTF.